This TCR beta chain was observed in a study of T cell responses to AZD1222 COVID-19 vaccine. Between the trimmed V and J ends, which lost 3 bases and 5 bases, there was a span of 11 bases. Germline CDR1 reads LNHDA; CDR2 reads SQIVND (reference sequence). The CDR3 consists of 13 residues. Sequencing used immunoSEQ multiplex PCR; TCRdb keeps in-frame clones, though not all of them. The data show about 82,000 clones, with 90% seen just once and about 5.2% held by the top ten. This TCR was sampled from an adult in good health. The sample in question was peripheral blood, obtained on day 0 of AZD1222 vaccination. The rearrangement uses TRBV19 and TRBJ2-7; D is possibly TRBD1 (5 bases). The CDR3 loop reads CASSIAGINEQYF. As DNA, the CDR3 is TGTGCCAGTAGTATTGCAGGGATCAACGAGCAGTACTTC.